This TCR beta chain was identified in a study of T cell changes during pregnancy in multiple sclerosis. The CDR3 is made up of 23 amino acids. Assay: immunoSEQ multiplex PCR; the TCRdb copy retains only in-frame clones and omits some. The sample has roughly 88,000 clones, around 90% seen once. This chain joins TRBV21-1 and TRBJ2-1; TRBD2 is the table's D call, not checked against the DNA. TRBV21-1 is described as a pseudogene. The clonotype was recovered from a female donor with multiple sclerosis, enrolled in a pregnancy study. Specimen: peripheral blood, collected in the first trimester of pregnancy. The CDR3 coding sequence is TGTGCCAGCAGCAAAAGGGCAGGGGCTGGCGGGAGGCGATATCCTTACAACTACAATGAGCAGTTCTTC. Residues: CASSKRAGAGGRRYPYNYNEQFF.